This T cell receptor (beta chain) was observed in a study of OX40 agonist ivuxolimab in advanced cancers. The V segment lost 10 bases and the J segment 2 bases; nucleotides outside the gene matches: 6. The CDR3 spans 15 residues. Germline CDR1 is MDHEN and CDR2 is SYDVKM. Some clones are missing from TCRdb's copy, which holds only in-frame ones; the method was immunoSEQ multiplex PCR. The table records 70,000 or so clones, approximately 89% of them present only once. The clonotype comes from an adult with an advanced solid tumor such as melanoma, head and neck, liver or kidney cancer. V is TRBV28 and J is TRBJ1-5; 12 nucleotides line up with TRBD1. Sequenced material: CD4+ or CD8+ T cells sorted from blood, taken in a trial of the OX40 agonist ivuxolimab. The CDR3 nucleotides are TGTGCCACCGGGGACAGGGGGCCCGGCAATCAGCCCCAGCATTTT. Translated, it gives CATGDRGPGNQPQHF.